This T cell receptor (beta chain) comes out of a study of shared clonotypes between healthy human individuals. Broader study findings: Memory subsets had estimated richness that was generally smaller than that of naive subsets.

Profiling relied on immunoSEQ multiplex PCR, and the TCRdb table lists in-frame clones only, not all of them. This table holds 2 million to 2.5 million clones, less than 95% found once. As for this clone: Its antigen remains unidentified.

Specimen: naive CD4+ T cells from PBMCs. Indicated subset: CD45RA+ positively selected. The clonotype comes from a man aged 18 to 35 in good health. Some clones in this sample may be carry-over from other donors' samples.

The DNA for the CDR3 is TGTGCCAGCAGTACGAAGGGGGATTCACCCCTCCACTTT. Translating gives CASSTKGDSPLHF. This sequence joins TRBV6-6 and TRBJ1-6; TRBD1 is a possible D gene (6 bases). Germline V lookup: CDR1 MNHNY, CDR2 SVGAGI (reference sequence). Trimming stripped 5 bases from V and 8 bases from J, with 10 bases between. The CDR3 is 13 amino acids.